The clone carrying this T cell receptor beta chain has just one count. As originally analysed: It was from reference gene primer amplification that nucleated cell counts were estimated. Measured with immunoSEQ multiplex PCR; TCRdb has only the in-frame clones, and not every one. That table furnishes V, J and clone size, whereas the DNA furnished D and trimming. Of roughly 190,000 clones in the sample, 75% to 85% were seen once. The data were taken from a study of blood T cell repertoires in COVID-19. About the study: Samples of COVID-19 (acute and convalescent) were obtained from the United States, Italy and Spain. PBMCs, B-cell-depleted T cells, or T cells were the source of the cDNA or gDNA that made up the material.

V lost 6 bases, J lost 6 bases, and 10 bases stayed unmatched. The germline V gene has CDR1 MNHEY and CDR2 SVGAGI. There are 15 residues in the CDR3. Sample: peripheral blood. The chain couples TRBV6-5 to TRBJ1-5; TRBD1 matches at 8 bases. The TCR was taken from a man aged 55 to 70 with acute or convalescent COVID-19. CDR3 in amino acids: CASSRDRGRGQPQHF. The CDR3 DNA reads TGTGCCAGCAGCCGAGACAGGGGCCGAGGTCAGCCCCAGCATTTT.